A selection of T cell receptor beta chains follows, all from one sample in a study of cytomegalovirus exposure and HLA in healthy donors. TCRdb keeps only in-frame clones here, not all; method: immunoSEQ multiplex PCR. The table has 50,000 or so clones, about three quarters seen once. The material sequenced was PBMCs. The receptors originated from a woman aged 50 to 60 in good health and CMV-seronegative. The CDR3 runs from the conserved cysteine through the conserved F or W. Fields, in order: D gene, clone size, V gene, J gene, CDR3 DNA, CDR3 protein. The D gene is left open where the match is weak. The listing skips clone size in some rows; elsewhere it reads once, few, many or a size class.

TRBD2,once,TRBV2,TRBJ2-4,TGTGCCAGCAGTGAACTAGCGGGAGGGCTAAACATTCAGTACTTC,CASSELAGGLNIQYF
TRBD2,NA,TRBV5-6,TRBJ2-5,TGTGCCAGCAGCCAGGCACTAGCGGGGGGCACAGACCAAGAGACCCAGTACTTC,CASSQALAGGTDQETQYF
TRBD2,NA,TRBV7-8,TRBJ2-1,TGTGCCAGCAGCTTAGAAGGAGCGGGGGGTTACAATGAGCAGTTCTTC,CASSLEGAGGYNEQFF
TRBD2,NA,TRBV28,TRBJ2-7,TGTGCCAGCAGATCTGCGGGGGGCAGCGGCTACGAGCAGTACTTC,CASRSAGGSGYEQYF
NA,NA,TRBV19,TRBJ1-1,TGTGCCAGCGTTGTGGGGGCCCGATTGAACACTGAAGCTTTCTTT,CASVVGARLNTEAFF
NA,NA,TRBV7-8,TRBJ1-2,TGTGCCAGCAGCTCCCGTGGGGGGGGACGCGGTGATGGCTACACCTTC,CASSSRGGGRGDGYTF
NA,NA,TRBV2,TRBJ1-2,TGTGCCAGCAGTGTTGAGGGCGGCTATGGCTACACCTTC,CASSVEGGYGYTF
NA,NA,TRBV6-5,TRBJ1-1,TGTGCCAGCAGTTCCCTCGATTTAGGGGGCACTGAAGCTTTCTTT,CASSSLDLGGTEAFF
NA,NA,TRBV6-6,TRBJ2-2,TGTGCCAGCAGTTACACACGGGCCGGGGAGCTGTTTTTT,CASSYTRAGELFF
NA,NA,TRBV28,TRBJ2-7,TGTGCAGCGGTCCCACTGTCGGGAGAGCAGTACTTC,CAAVPLSGEQYF
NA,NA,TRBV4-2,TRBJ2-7,TGTGCCAGCAGCCAAGATCCGGGGGGCGGGTACGAGCAGTACTTC,CASSQDPGGGYEQYF
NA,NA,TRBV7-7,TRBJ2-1,TGTGCTAGCAGCTTAGGAGCGTCCGGGAGCGGCGAGCAGTTCTTC,CASSLGASGSGEQFF
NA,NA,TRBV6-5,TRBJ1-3,TGTGCCAGCGTCAGCTCTGGAAACACCATATATTTT,CASVSSGNTIYF
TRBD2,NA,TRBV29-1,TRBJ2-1,TGCAGCGTTGAGCCCTCTAGCGGGGTCCGGTTCTTC,CSVEPSSGVRFF
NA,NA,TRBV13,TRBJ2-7,TGTGCCAGCAGCCACCGAACTTACGAGCAGTACTTC,CASSHRTYEQYF
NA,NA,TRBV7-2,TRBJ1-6,TGTGCCAGCAGCTTGGACAGAGATAATTCACCCCTCCACTTT,CASSLDRDNSPLHF
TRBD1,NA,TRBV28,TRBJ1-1,TGTGCCAGCAGGACCGATCGACAGGGGGGGAGGCACACTGAAGCTTTCTTT,CASRTDRQGGRHTEAFF
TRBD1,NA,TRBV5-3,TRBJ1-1,TGTGCCAGAAGCTTGGGACAGGGGGCGCATTTGGCTGAAGCTTTCTTT,CARSLGQGAHLAEAFF
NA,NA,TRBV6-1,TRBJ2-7,TGTGCCAGCAGTGCCACCATCCCAGGCTACGAGCAGTACTTC,CASSATIPGYEQYF
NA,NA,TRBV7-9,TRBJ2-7,TGTGCCAGCAGCCAAGACTCTTTTTCCTACGAGCAGTACTTC,CASSQDSFSYEQYF
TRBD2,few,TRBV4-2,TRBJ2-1,TGTGCCAGCAGCCCGTGGGGGGGAGGAACCTACAATGAGCAGTTCTTC,CASSPWGGGTYNEQFF
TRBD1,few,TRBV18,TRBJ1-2,TGTGCCAGCTCACAAACCGGGACAGAGTTCGGCTATGGCTACACCTTC,CASSQTGTEFGYGYTF
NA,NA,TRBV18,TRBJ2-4,TGTGCCAGCTCACAGTTTGGGGACTTGGCCGTGGTTCAGTACTTC,CASSQFGDLAVVQYF
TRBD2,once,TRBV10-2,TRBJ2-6,TGCGCCAGCACCCCCGGACTAGCGGGAGTGCCTGGGGCCAACGTCCTGACTTTC,CASTPGLAGVPGANVLTF
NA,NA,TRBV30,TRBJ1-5,TGTGCCTGGAGGTCAGGCTTGAGCAATCAGCCCCAGCATTTT,CAWRSGLSNQPQHF
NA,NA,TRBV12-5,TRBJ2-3,TGTGCTAGTGGTTCTGACAGGCATCTTACAGATACGCAGTATTTT,CASGSDRHLTDTQYF
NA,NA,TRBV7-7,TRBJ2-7,TGTGCTAGCAGCCCCGCCCGAGCCGGGTTTGGCGAGCAGTACTTC,CASSPARAGFGEQYF
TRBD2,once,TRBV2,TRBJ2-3,TGTGCCAGCAGTGTTTCAGCGGGAGCGGTAGATACGCAGTATTTT,CASSVSAGAVDTQYF
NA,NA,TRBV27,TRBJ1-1,TGTGCCAGCAGTCAAGGGCTGTCGGGACTTGAAGCTTTCTTT,CASSQGLSGLEAFF
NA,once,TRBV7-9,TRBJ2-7,TGTGCCAGCAGCCAATCAGGGACCTACGAGCAGTACTTC,CASSQSGTYEQYF
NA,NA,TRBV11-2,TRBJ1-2,TGTGCCAGCGCGCGGGGGGGCTATGGCTACACCTTC,CASARGGYGYTF
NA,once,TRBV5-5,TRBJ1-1,TGTGCCAGCAGCTTGGCAGGGGCGAACACTGAAGCTTTCTTT,CASSLAGANTEAFF
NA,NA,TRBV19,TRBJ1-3,TGTGCCAGTAGGACGGAACAGGGCTCTGGAAACACCATATATTTT,CASRTEQGSGNTIYF
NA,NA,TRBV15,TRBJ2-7,TGTGCCACCAGCAGAGTAGGTCGAGCCGAGGCTGGCGAGCAGTACTTC,CATSRVGRAEAGEQYF
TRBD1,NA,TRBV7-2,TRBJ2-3,TGTGCCAGCAGCTTAGCGGGACAGGGGAACACAGATACGCAGTATTTT,CASSLAGQGNTDTQYF
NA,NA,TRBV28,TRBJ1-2,TGTGCCAGCATTACCCCCGGGAAGGACGGCTACACCTTC,CASITPGKDGYTF
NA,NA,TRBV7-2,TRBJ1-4,TGTGCCAGCAGCTCCTACAGGGCAGAAAAACTGTTTTTT,CASSSYRAEKLFF
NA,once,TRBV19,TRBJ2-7,TGTGCCAGTAGTAAGTCGACACCCACCTACGAGCAGTACTTC,CASSKSTPTYEQYF
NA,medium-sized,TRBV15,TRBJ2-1,TGTGCCACCAGCTCCCCGCCGGGGGGCGTAAATGAGCAGTTCTTC,CATSSPPGGVNEQFF
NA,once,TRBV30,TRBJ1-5,TGTGCCTGGAGTTTGCAGGGAGGAACTCAGCCCCAGCATTTT,CAWSLQGGTQPQHF
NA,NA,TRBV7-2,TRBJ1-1,TGTGCCAGCAGCACCTCAGGATCCATGAACACTGAAGCTTTCTTT,CASSTSGSMNTEAFF
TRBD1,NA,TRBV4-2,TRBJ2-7,TGTGCCAGCAGCCAAGGGCAGGGGGACGAGCAGTACTTC,CASSQGQGDEQYF
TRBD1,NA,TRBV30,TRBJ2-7,TGTGCCTGGAGTGTGCGCCGGACAGGGGATTACGAGCAGTACTTC,CAWSVRRTGDYEQYF
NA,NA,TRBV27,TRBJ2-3,TGTGCCAGCATCTTCGGGGATACGCAGTATTTT,CASIFGDTQYF
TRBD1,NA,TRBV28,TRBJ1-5,TGTGCCAGCACCCAGGACAGGGGGCTTCAGCCCCAGCATTTT,CASTQDRGLQPQHF
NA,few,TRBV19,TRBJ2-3,TGTGCCAGTAACGATAGAGGAATAGCTACGCAGTATTTT,CASNDRGIATQYF
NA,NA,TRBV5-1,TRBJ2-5,TGCGCCAGCAGCTTGGAGGGGGGGCAAGAGACCCAGTACTTC,CASSLEGGQETQYF
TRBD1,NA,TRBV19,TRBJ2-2,TGTGCCAGTTTAGGGACAGGGATCACCGGGGAGCTGTTTTTT,CASLGTGITGELFF
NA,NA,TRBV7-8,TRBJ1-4,TGTGCCAGCAGCCCGCGGGTCGGAAAGGGTGAAAAACTGTTTTTT,CASSPRVGKGEKLFF
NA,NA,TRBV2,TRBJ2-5,TGTGCCAGCAGGAGATCGGAAGCGGTGGGGGGAGAGACCCAGTACTTC,CASRRSEAVGGETQYF